This T cell receptor (beta chain) was retrieved from a study of cytomegalovirus exposure and HLA in healthy donors. There are a few counts of this clone. PCR amplification relied on 60 Vbeta primers (plus 13 Jbeta primers). Repertoires were generated with immunoSEQ multiplex PCR, while TCRdb's copy carries only in-frame clones and drops some. The table records 100,000 to 130,000 clones, 82% of them present only once. The CDR3 totals 11 residues. From germline, CDR1 is ENHRY and CDR2 SYGVKD. V was pared by 11 bases and J by 5 bases, with 13 bases between. The sequenced sample was PBMCs. This TCR came from a man under 40 in good health and CMV-seropositive. This rearrangement joins TRBV10-3 to TRBJ2-7; a weak D match, TRBD1 (6 bases). CDR3 protein: CASGQRHEQYF. The CDR3 DNA reads as TGTGCCTCCGGACAGCGCCACGAGCAGTACTTC.